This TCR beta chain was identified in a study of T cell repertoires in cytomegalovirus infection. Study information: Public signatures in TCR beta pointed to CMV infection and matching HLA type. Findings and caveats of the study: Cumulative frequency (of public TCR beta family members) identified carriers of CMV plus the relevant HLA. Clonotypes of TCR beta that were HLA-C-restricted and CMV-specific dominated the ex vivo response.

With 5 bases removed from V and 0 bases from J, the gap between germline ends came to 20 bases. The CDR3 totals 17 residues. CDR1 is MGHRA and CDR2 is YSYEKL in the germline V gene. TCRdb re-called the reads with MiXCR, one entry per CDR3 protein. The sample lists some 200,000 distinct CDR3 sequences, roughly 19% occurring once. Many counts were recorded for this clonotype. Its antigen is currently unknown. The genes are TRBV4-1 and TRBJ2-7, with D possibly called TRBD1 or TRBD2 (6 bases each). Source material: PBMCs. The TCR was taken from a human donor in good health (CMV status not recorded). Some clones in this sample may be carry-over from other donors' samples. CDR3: CASSLIIGGFSSYEQYF. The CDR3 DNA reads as TGCGCCAGCAGCTTAATCATCGGGGGCTTCAGCTCCTACGAGCAGTACTTC.